Below, one T cell receptor beta chain is given with its context. Profiled with immunoSEQ multiplex PCR; TCRdb holds only in-frame clones, not every one. The sample lists 200,000 to 250,000 clones, about 90% occurring once. The V gene lost 5 bases and the J gene lost 6 bases, with 17 bases spanning the gap. The CDR3 spans 15 residues. CDR1 SGHVS and CDR2 FQNEAQ come from the germline V gene. The data derive from a study of blood T cell repertoires in COVID-19. Sequencing was done on a sample of peripheral blood. The chain carries TRBV7-8 and TRBJ1-5, with D perhaps TRBD1 (6 bases). The sequence was obtained from a man aged 18 to 29 with active or convalescent COVID-19. The CDR3 here is CASSKFTGLGQPQHF. DNA for the CDR3: TGTGCCAGCAGCAAATTTACAGGGTTGGGTCAGCCCCAGCATTTT.